These 20 T cell receptor beta chains share one sample of origin, sequenced in a study of T cell responses to AZD1222 COVID-19 vaccine. TCRdb's copy holds only in-frame clones and misses some; the assay was immunoSEQ multiplex PCR. The data hold about 100,000 clones, with approximately 90% observed a single time. Sample: peripheral blood, taken 28 days after the second AZD1222 dose. Receptors originate from an adult who received the AZD1222 COVID-19 vaccine.

The chain has TRBV18 and TRBJ1-1; TRBD1 agrees at 8 bases. Germline values: CDR1 KGHSH, CDR2 LQKENI. Trimming cost V 3 bases and J 6 bases; bases outside gene matches: 6. The CDR3 contains 14 residues. CDR3 residues: CASSPGQAGAEAFF. CDR3 in DNA: TGTGCCAGCTCACCGGGACAGGCAGGGGCTGAAGCTTTCTTT.

The rearrangement joins TRBV29-1 to TRBJ1-2, with 8 bases lining up with TRBD1. The CDR3 spans 13 residues. The germline gives CDR1 SQVTM, CDR2 ANQGSEA. With 6 bases clipped from V and 2 bases from J, the junction kept 5 bases outside the gene matches. As DNA, the CDR3 is TGCAGCGTCGGACAGGGTTCCAACTATGGCTACACCTTC. Protein product: CSVGQGSNYGYTF.

V usage is TRBV2 and J usage is TRBJ1-1; perhaps TRBD1 as D (5 bases). This CDR3 is built from 14 residues. The germline gives CDR1 SNHLY, CDR2 FYNNEI. With 3 bases removed from V and 3 bases from J, the gap between germline ends came to 11 bases. Here the CDR3 DNA reads TGTGCCAGCAGTGAGGCAGGGCGACACACTGAAGCTTTCTTT. Its protein is CASSEAGRHTEAFF.

The CDR3 loop is CASSARTGANEQFF. The CDR3 nucleotides are TGCGCCAGCAGTGCGAGGACAGGAGCCAATGAGCAGTTCTTC. The J gene is TRBJ2-1, the V gene TRBV10-1; 7 positions match TRBD1. Trimming cost V 4 bases and J 6 bases; bases outside gene matches: 6. The germline V gene encodes CDR1 WNHNN and CDR2 SYGVQD (reference sequence). The CDR3 is 14 amino acids.

The J gene is TRBJ2-7, the V gene TRBV15, with 8 bases that match TRBD1. Looked up from germline, CDR1 is LNHNV and CDR2 is YYDKDF (reference sequence). J was trimmed by 5 bases and V by 7 bases; bases with no gene match: 7. The CDR3 covers 13 residues. CDR3: CATKLTGANEQYF. Here the CDR3 DNA reads TGTGCCACCAAATTGACAGGGGCCAACGAGCAGTACTTC.

The J gene is TRBJ2-2, the V gene TRBV12-2; no check of the table's D call, TRBD2, against the DNA was made. TRBV12-2 is a documented pseudogene. The CDR3 is 16 residues long. CDR3 sequence reads: CASRLLLARGTGELFF. DNA for the CDR3: TGTGCAAGTCGCTTATTGCTAGCTCGGGGGACCGGGGAGCTGTTTTTT.

The rearrangement links TRBV11-2 to TRBJ2-7, with 7 nucleotides matching TRBD2. Germline trimming cut 3 bases from V and 1 base from J; bases unmatched to any gene: 3. The CDR3 contains 14 residues. CDR1 is SGHAT, CDR2 FQNNGV, per germline. The CDR3 DNA is TGTGCCAGCAGCTTGGGCGGGGGATCCTACGAGCAGTACTTC. The encoded protein is CASSLGGGSYEQYF.

The chain joins TRBV7-8 to TRBJ2-3; the match to TRBD1 covers 8 bases. V lost 5 bases to trimming and J lost 0 bases; unmatched junction nucleotides: 10. CDR3 length: 17 amino acids. CDR1 and CDR2 from the germline V gene are SGHVS and FQNEAQ. The CDR3 region is CASSPQWGQESTDTQYF. As DNA, the CDR3 is TGTGCCAGCAGCCCCCAATGGGGACAGGAGAGCACAGATACGCAGTATTTT.

This clone was seen a few times. V usage is TRBV4-2 and J usage is TRBJ1-2; D ambiguous. Trimming removed 3 bases at V and 0 bases at J, with 14 bases between. The germline gives CDR1 LGHNA, CDR2 YNFKEQ. This CDR3 contains 16 residues. The CDR3, as DNA: TGTGCCAGCAGCCAGGACTTTCCAAGCCCTAACTATGGCTACACCTTC. Its translation is CASSQDFPSPNYGYTF.

The chain employs TRBV19 and TRBJ1-5; a possible D gene is TRBD1 (6 bases). The germline V gene encodes CDR1 LNHDA and CDR2 SQIVND (reference sequence). V was pared by 5 bases and J by 4 bases, with 12 bases between. The CDR3 totals 14 residues. The CDR3 DNA reads as TGTGCCAGTAGTGATTTCAGGGGAAATCAGCCCCAGCATTTT. This encodes CASSDFRGNQPQHF.

The chain is built from TRBV6-5 and TRBJ1-2; 8 bases agree with TRBD1. This CDR3 has 14 residues. Trimming removed 6 bases from V and 2 bases from J; junction bases left unmatched: 5. In germline, CDR1 is MNHEY, CDR2 SVGAGI. The DNA of the CDR3 is TGTGCCAGCAGGGTTCAGGGGGCGAACTATGGCTACACCTTC. It yields the protein CASRVQGANYGYTF.

The chain is built from TRBV11-2 and TRBJ1-5; D remains unclear. CDR1 SGHAT and CDR2 FQNNGV come from the germline V gene. Trimming pared 1 base from V and 7 bases from J, leaving 8 bases between. This CDR3 comprises 13 residues. CDR3 nucleotide sequence: TGTGCCAGCAGCTTAGGACACTCGCAGCCCCAGCATTTT. It codes for CASSLGHSQPQHF.

This clone was counted a single time. V is TRBV30 and J is TRBJ2-2; 8 bases map to TRBD1. J lost 2 bases, V lost 4 bases, and 3 bases had no gene match. This CDR3 comprises 14 residues. Germline CDR1 GTSNPN, CDR2 SVGIG (reference sequence). The CDR3 region has the DNA TGTGCCTGGAATGGACAGGGTAACACCGGGGAGCTGTTTTTT. Its translation is CAWNGQGNTGELFF. Complete variable domain (other parts from reference TRBV30 and TRBJ2-2): SQTIHQWPATLVQPVGSPLSLECTVEGTSNPNLYWYRQAAGRGLQLLFYSVGIGQISSEVPQNLSASRPQDRQFILSSKKLLLSDSGFYLCAWNGQGNTGELFFGEGSRLTVL.

The gene calls are TRBV6-5 and TRBJ2-7; no definite D call. V was clipped by 2 bases and J by 2 bases, with 7 bases between them. Germline-derived CDR1 and CDR2 are MNHEY and SVGAGI. The length of the CDR3 is 13 residues. The CDR3 here is CASSYGVPYEQYF. As DNA, the CDR3 is TGTGCCAGCAGTTACGGGGTGCCCTACGAGCAGTACTTC.

J is TRBJ1-2 and V is TRBV13; 7 bases align to TRBD1. The trim removed 3 bases at V and 0 bases at J, leaving 4 bases unmatched. This CDR3 spans 15 amino acids. CDR1 and CDR2 from the germline V gene are PRHDT and FYEKMQ (reference sequence). The CDR3 nucleotides read TGTGCCAGCAGCTTTGGGACAGCCACTAACTATGGCTACACCTTC. Translating it yields CASSFGTATNYGYTF. The full variable domain, in which reference TRBV13 and TRBJ1-2 provide the parts outside the CDR3, is AAGVIQSPRHLIKEKRETATLKCYPIPRHDTVYWYQQGPGQDPQFLISFYEKMQSDKGSIPDRFSAQQFSDYHSELNMSSLELGDSALYFCASSFGTATNYGYTFGSGTRLTVV.

The rearrangement uses TRBV13 and TRBJ1-2; 8 nucleotides align to TRBD1. Germline loops: CDR1 PRHDT, CDR2 FYEKMQ (reference sequence). The length of the CDR3 is 13 residues. V gave up 1 base and J gave up 5 bases; unmatched junction bases: 0. In nucleotides, the CDR3 is TGTGCCAGCAGCTTAGACAGGGGGTATGGCTACACCTTC. Its translation: CASSLDRGYGYTF.

The chain uses TRBV30 and TRBJ1-2, with TRBD1 as a possible D gene (6 bases). V was cut by 0 bases and J by 4 bases, with 21 bases left in between. CDR1 GTSNPN and CDR2 SVGIG come from the germline V gene (reference sequence). The CDR3 runs 17 residues. The CDR3 region is CAWSVLRGGRSSYGYTF. The CDR3 nucleotides read TGTGCCTGGAGTGTACTCCGGGGGGGGCGATCGAGCTATGGCTACACCTTC.

This clone was picked up one time. The chain combines TRBV2 with TRBJ2-7; TRBD1 might be the D (5 bases). This CDR3 contains 15 residues. Germline assignment: CDR1 SNHLY and CDR2 FYNNEI. The V and J ends lost 3 bases and 1 base respectively, with 13 bases between them. CDR3 DNA sequence: TGTGCCAGCAGTGATGCCCAGGGTCCGTCCTACGAGCAGTACTTC. Translation: CASSDAQGPSYEQYF.

This chain uses TRBV19 with TRBJ1-5; the match to TRBD1 covers 10 bases. In germline, CDR1 is LNHDA, CDR2 SQIVND (reference sequence). The ends lost 6 bases at V and 2 bases at J; junction bases unmatched: 13. CDR3 length: 18 amino acids. CDR3 region: CASRTGTGVTSGNQPQHF. The CDR3 DNA follows: TGTGCCAGTAGAACAGGGACAGGGGTAACTAGTGGCAATCAGCCCCAGCATTTT.

The CDR3 here is CASSLGLGVGTEAFF. The CDR3 DNA is TGCGCCAGCAGCTTGGGTCTGGGGGTAGGCACTGAAGCTTTCTTT. This sequence joins TRBV5-1 and TRBJ1-1, with D maybe TRBD1 (5 bases). This CDR3 is built from 15 residues. CDR1 is SGHRS, CDR2 YFSETQ, per germline. V was clipped by 0 bases and J by 4 bases, with 13 bases between them.